The source of this T cell receptor beta chain is a study of OX40 agonist ivuxolimab in advanced cancers. TCRdb's copy holds only in-frame clones and misses some; the assay was immunoSEQ multiplex PCR. The data show 50,000 to 60,000 clones, approximately 89% seen once. This TCR came from an adult with an advanced solid tumor such as melanoma, head and neck, liver or kidney cancer. The input for sequencing was CD4+ or CD8+ T cells sorted from blood, taken in a trial of the OX40 agonist ivuxolimab.

This CDR3 reads CASSEFRGTDNQPQHF. The CDR3 bases are TGTGCCAGCAGTGAATTCAGGGGGACAGACAATCAGCCCCAGCATTTT. The J gene is TRBJ1-5, the V gene TRBV25-1, with 7 nucleotides matching TRBD1. CDR3 size: 16 residues. The germline V gene has CDR1 MGHDK and CDR2 SYGVNS. With 1 base clipped from V and 3 bases from J, the junction kept 6 bases outside the gene matches.